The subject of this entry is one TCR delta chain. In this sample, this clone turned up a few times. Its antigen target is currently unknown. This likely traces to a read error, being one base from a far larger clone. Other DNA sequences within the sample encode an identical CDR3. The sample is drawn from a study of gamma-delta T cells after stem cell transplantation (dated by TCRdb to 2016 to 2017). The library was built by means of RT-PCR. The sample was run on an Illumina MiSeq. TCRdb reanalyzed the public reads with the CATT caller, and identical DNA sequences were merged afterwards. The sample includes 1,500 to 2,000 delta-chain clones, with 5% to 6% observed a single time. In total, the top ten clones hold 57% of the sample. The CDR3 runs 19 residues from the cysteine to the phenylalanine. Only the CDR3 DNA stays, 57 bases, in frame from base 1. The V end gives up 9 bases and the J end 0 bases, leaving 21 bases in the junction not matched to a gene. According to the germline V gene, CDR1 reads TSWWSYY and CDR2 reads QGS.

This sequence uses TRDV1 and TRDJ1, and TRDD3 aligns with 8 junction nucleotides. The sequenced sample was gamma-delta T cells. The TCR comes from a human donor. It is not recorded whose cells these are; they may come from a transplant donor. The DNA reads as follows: TGTGCTCTCGTCGGGACCCCGGACTGGGGGTTCCGGTACACCGATAAACTCATCTTT. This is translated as CALVGTPDWGFRYTDKLIF.